A single sample is the source of the 27 T cell receptor beta chains below, sequenced in a study of fetal regulatory T cell absence and autoimmunity. The table came from immunoSEQ multiplex PCR; TCRdb's copy has only in-frame clones and leaves some out. The sample has 95,000 or so clones; around 72% are singletons. The material sequenced was pancreas tissue. Receptor source: a male donor with IPEX syndrome.

The V and J genes are TRBV19 and TRBJ2-7, with 7 bases lining up with TRBD1. Trimming took 5 bases from V and 1 from J; bases not matched to a gene: 2. Per germline, CDR1 LNHDA and CDR2 SQIVND (reference sequence). CDR3 length: 13 residues. Written as DNA, the CDR3 is TGTGCCAGTAGTCCGGGACAGTCCTACGAGCAGTACTTC. It translates to CASSPGQSYEQYF.

The J gene is TRBJ1-2, the V gene TRBV30; D gene unclear. Germline V gene lookup returns CDR1 GTSNPN and CDR2 SVGIG (reference sequence). Deletions cut 3 bases from V and 8 bases from J, with 10 bases between. This CDR3 region has 11 residues. Here the CDR3 DNA reads TGTGCCTGGAGGATTTTCAGGGGCTACACCTTC. Protein sequence: CAWRIFRGYTF.

On this clone itself: A read error may produce the germline difference seen at one junction end. This chain uses TRBV9 with TRBJ1-2, with a weak D call TRBD1 (6 bases). CDR1 and CDR2 (germline): SGDLS, YYNGEE. The CDR3 totals 13 residues. CDR3 DNA: TGTGCCAGCAGCGTAGCTGGCAGGGGACATTTAGCCTTC. Its protein is CASSVAGRGHLAF.

V gene TRBV30 combines with J gene TRBJ2-7; either TRBD1 or TRBD2 may fit D (6 bases each). Trimming removed 0 bases at V and 2 bases at J, with 11 bases between. Germline V gives CDR1 GTSNPN, CDR2 SVGIG (reference sequence). The CDR3 is 14 amino acids. CDR3 nucleotides: TGTGCCTGGAGTGTGTTGGGGGGCCCCTACGAGCAGTACTTC. Amino acid sequence: CAWSVLGGPYEQYF.

The CDR3 protein is CASSPWGQRRSYEQYF. For the CDR3, the DNA is TGTGCCAGCAGCCCGTGGGGACAGCGAAGGTCCTACGAGCAGTACTTC. V gene TRBV7-9 combines with J gene TRBJ2-7; 7 bases are shared with TRBD1. Germline lookup yields CDR1 SEHNR and CDR2 FQNEAQ (reference sequence). With 5 bases clipped from V and 1 base from J, the junction kept 11 bases outside the gene matches. The length of the CDR3 is 16 residues.

The V gene is TRBV7-6, the J gene TRBJ2-2; 9 nucleotides align to TRBD1. The CDR3 length is 15 residues. Germline lookup yields CDR1 SGHVS and CDR2 FNYEAQ. V lost 5 bases to trimming and J lost 7 bases; unmatched junction nucleotides: 8. For the CDR3, the DNA is TGTGCCAGCAGCCCCCGGGACAGGGCGCGCGGGGAGCTGTTTTTT. It codes for CASSPRDRARGELFF.

The rearrangement joins TRBV19 to TRBJ1-1; 8 nucleotides agree with TRBD1. J lost 10 bases, V lost 7 bases, and 5 bases had no gene match. The CDR3 loop spans 11 amino acids. Germline V gives CDR1 LNHDA, CDR2 SQIVND (reference sequence). The CDR3 region is CASTVTGGAFF. CDR3 nucleotides: TGTGCCAGTACCGTAACAGGGGGAGCTTTCTTT.

In its sample, this clone was seen a few times. V is TRBV6-5 and J is TRBJ1-1; weak D call: TRBD1 (6 bases). The germline V gene encodes CDR1 MNHEY and CDR2 SVGAGI. V was pared by 7 bases and J by 5 bases, with 14 bases between. The CDR3 runs to 13 residues. The CDR3 DNA reads as TGTGCCAGCACCCGACAGGCTTGGACTGAAGCTTTCTTT. The encoded protein is CASTRQAWTEAFF.

The chain uses TRBV5-6 and TRBJ2-7, with D perhaps matching TRBD2 (6 bases). V was pared by 2 bases and J by 1 base, with 7 bases between. Germline CDR1 reads SGHDT; CDR2 reads YYEEEE. The CDR3 is 13 amino acids. The CDR3 region is CASSFGTSYEQYF. CDR3 nucleotide sequence: TGTGCCAGCAGCTTTGGGACTTCCTACGAGCAGTACTTC.

The V gene is TRBV30, the J gene TRBJ1-2; D call uncertain. Germline V gene sequence: CDR1 GTSNPN, CDR2 SVGIG (reference sequence). This CDR3 contains 12 residues. The germline V and J ends were trimmed by 4 bases and 6 bases, with 12 bases remaining between them. CDR3 nucleotide sequence: TGTGCCTGGACCACGAGGACCGATGGCTACACCTTC. The encoded protein is CAWTTRTDGYTF.

Concerning this clone itself: At the DNA level, this CDR3 is encoded by other sequences in the same sample as well. The chain uses TRBV5-6 and TRBJ2-7, with D uncertain. Trimming took off 2 bases at V and 1 base at J, with 1 base between the two ends. This CDR3 has 11 residues. Germline V gives CDR1 SGHDT, CDR2 YYEEEE. CDR3 protein: CASSFSYEQYF. The CDR3 bases are TGTGCCAGCAGCTTTTCCTACGAGCAGTACTTC. Supplemented by reference TRBV5-6 and TRBJ2-7, the full variable domain reads DAGVTQSPTHLIKTRGQQVTLRCSPKSGHDTVSWYQQALGQGPQFIFQYYEEEERQRGNFPDRFSGHQFPNYSSELNVNALLLGDSALYLCASSFSYEQYFGPGTRLTVT.

The chain links TRBV7-2 to TRBJ2-1; TRBD2 might be the D (5 bases). This CDR3 is built from 15 residues. Germline-derived CDR1 and CDR2 are SGHTA and FQGNSA. Trimming cost V 8 bases and J 0 bases, with 14 bases left between them. The CDR3 bases are TGTGCCAGCCGGAGGAGCAGTAGCTCCTACAATGAGCAGTTCTTC. Its translation: CASRRSSSSYNEQFF.

This clone was detected once. The gene calls are TRBV4-1 and TRBJ2-7, with TRBD2 as a possible D gene (6 bases). Germline assignment: CDR1 MGHRA and CDR2 YSYEKL. Trimming removed 0 bases from V and 6 bases from J, with 15 bases in between. This CDR3 has 15 residues. The CDR3 nucleotides read TGCGCCAGCAGCCAAGATAGACTAGGATTCAGCGAGCAGTACTTC. Protein product: CASSQDRLGFSEQYF.

The V gene is TRBV6-1, the J gene TRBJ2-7, with a possible D match to TRBD2 (6 bases). Germline-derived CDR1 and CDR2 are MNHNS and SASEGT. V lost 8 bases and J 7 bases, leaving 9 bases between the germline ends. The CDR3 totals 10 residues. The CDR3 DNA sequence: TGTGCCAGCTTTCGGGGGGAGCAGTACTTC. This gives the protein CASFRGEQYF.

A remark on this clone: Other nucleotide sequences in the sample specify the same CDR3. This rearrangement joins TRBV6-1 to TRBJ2-7, with TRBD1 identical over 8 bases. Trimming removed 4 bases from V and 4 bases from J; junction bases left unmatched: 0. The germline V gene has CDR1 MNHNS and CDR2 SASEGT. CDR3 length equals 12 residues. The CDR3 DNA follows: TGTGCCAGCAGTGGGACAGGGTACGAGCAGTACTTC. Its translation: CASSGTGYEQYF.

The chain links TRBV5-1 to TRBJ2-5, with TRBD1 as a possible D gene (6 bases). Germline lookup yields CDR1 SGHRS and CDR2 YFSETQ. V dropped 3 bases and J dropped 5 bases, with 14 bases sitting between them. The length of the CDR3 is 14 residues. The CDR3 nucleotides are TGCGCCAGCAGCTGGGGACACTTGGCGGAGACCCAGTACTTC. The encoded protein is CASSWGHLAETQYF. Complete variable domain (other parts from reference TRBV5-1 and TRBJ2-5): KAGVTQTPRYLIKTRGQQVTLSCSPISGHRSVSWYQQTPGQGLQFLFEYFSETQRNKGNFPGRFSGRQFSNSRSEMNVSTLELGDSALYLCASSWGHLAETQYFGPGTRLLVL.

The chain uses TRBV4-3 and TRBJ2-3; 8 bases fit TRBD2. CDR1 and CDR2 from the germline V gene are LGHNA and YSLEER. V gave up 3 bases and J gave up 2 bases; unmatched junction bases: 7. The CDR3 length is 16 residues. CDR3 amino acids: CASSQVTGGTTDTQYF. CDR3 nucleotides: TGCGCCAGCAGCCAGGTGACGGGGGGGACCACAGATACGCAGTATTTT.

The V gene is TRBV5-1, the J gene TRBJ1-3; D gene unclear. This CDR3 spans 13 amino acids. From germline, CDR1 is SGHRS and CDR2 YFSETQ. V lost 5 bases to trimming and J lost 0 bases, with 6 bases between them. The CDR3: CASRTGSGNTIYF. For the CDR3, the DNA is TGCGCCAGCAGGACGGGCTCTGGAAACACCATATATTTT.

This sequence joins TRBV5-1 and TRBJ2-7, with 9 bases fitting TRBD2. The CDR3 length is 14 residues. Germline V gives CDR1 SGHRS, CDR2 YFSETQ. The junction had 7 bases not matched to a gene; V was cut back by 4 bases and J by 5 bases. The CDR3 nucleotides read TGCGCCAGCAGCGCCGGCGGGAGGGCCCACGAGCAGTACTTC. Encoded protein: CASSAGGRAHEQYF.

This clone was detected a few times. This chain links TRBV19 with TRBJ2-7; TRBD1 might be the D (5 bases). The germline V gene has CDR1 LNHDA and CDR2 SQIVND (reference sequence). The CDR3 spans 13 residues. V was shortened by 4 bases and J by 0 bases, with 7 bases between the two germline ends. In nucleotides, the CDR3 is TGTGCCAGTAGTAAGGACATCTCCTACGAGCAGTACTTC. It is translated as CASSKDISYEQYF.

The chain carries TRBV5-6 and TRBJ2-1; D might be TRBD1 (5 bases). Between the trimmed V and J ends, which lost 0 bases and 3 bases, there was a span of 7 bases. The CDR3 contains 14 residues. Germline V gene data show CDR1 as SGHDT and CDR2 as YYEEEE. The chain's CDR3 is CASSLGQFYNEQFF. In nucleotides, the CDR3 is TGTGCCAGCAGCTTGGGACAGTTCTACAATGAGCAGTTCTTC.

This clone was detected a few times. The gene calls are TRBV20-1 and TRBJ1-1; D not certain. The CDR3 consists of 11 residues. V lost 0 bases and J 6 bases, leaving 5 bases between the germline ends. Germline-derived CDR1 and CDR2 are DFQATT and SNEGSKA (reference sequence). In DNA, the CDR3 is TGCAGTGCTAGAGATGGGGCTGAAGCTTTCTTT. Amino acid sequence: CSARDGAEAFF.

The chain carries TRBV27 and TRBJ2-5; D call uncertain. The CDR3 contains 14 residues. From germline, CDR1 is MNHEY and CDR2 SMNVEV (reference sequence). Trimming pared 4 bases from V and 5 bases from J, leaving 14 bases between. The CDR3 sequence is CASSSSLRWETQYF. The CDR3 DNA reads TGTGCCAGCAGTTCGAGCTTGAGGTGGGAGACCCAGTACTTC.

The genes are TRBV6-6 and TRBJ1-2, with D possibly being TRBD1 (5 bases). This CDR3 contains 12 residues. V was trimmed by 2 bases and J by 7 bases, leaving 8 bases between them. Germline CDR1 is MNHNY and CDR2 is SVGAGI (reference sequence). Here the CDR3 reads CASSYGGFGYTF. CDR3 DNA sequence: TGTGCCAGCAGTTACGGGGGGTTTGGCTACACCTTC.

The rearrangement uses TRBV4-1 and TRBJ2-5; 7 bases agree with TRBD1. Germline assignment: CDR1 MGHRA and CDR2 YSYEKL. CDR3 length: 18 residues. The J segment lost 5 bases and the V segment lost 1 base, leaving 16 bases of the junction unmatched. The CDR3 protein is CASSQGPQPTGRGETQYF. CDR3 nucleotide sequence: TGCGCCAGCAGCCAAGGGCCTCAACCGACAGGGAGAGGGGAGACCCAGTACTTC.

This clone appeared a single time. The genes are TRBV2 and TRBJ2-2; D gene uncertain. Per the germline V gene, CDR1 is SNHLY and CDR2 is FYNNEI. Trimming pared 6 bases from V and 7 bases from J, leaving 12 bases between. The CDR3 contains 13 residues. Here the CDR3 reads CASRDTRFGELFF. Here the CDR3 DNA reads TGTGCCAGCAGAGATACACGGTTCGGGGAGCTGTTTTTT. Based on the CDR3 plus reference TRBV2 and TRBJ2-2, the full variable domain is EPEVTQTPSHQVTQMGQEVILRCVPISNHLYFYWYRQILGQKVEFLVSFYNNEISEKSEIFDDQFSVERPDGSNFTLKIRSTKLEDSAMYFCASRDTRFGELFFGEGSRLTVL.

This chain uses TRBV4-2 with TRBJ1-4; no clear D gene. Germline V CDR1 and CDR2: LGHNA, YNFKEQ. The CDR3 sequence is 16 residues long. Trimming took 6 bases from V and 8 from J, leaving 22 bases between them. The CDR3 nucleotides are TGTGCCAGCAGACACTTCAGGACCCTAGGGTCGGAAAAACTGTTTTTT. It encodes CASRHFRTLGSEKLFF.